Reported below is one TCR beta chain. What antigen it recognizes has not been identified. No base quality information exists; no much larger clone differs at one position. In the prospective study, participants were about 18 to 95 years old, resided in about two dozen geographic areas of the United States, and were enrolled through a virtual design. In the prospective study, cohorts were assigned on the basis of participant-reported clinical history obtained from a screening survey and a study questionnaire. Mobile phlebotomists in the prospective study collected whole blood, serum and a nasopharyngeal or oropharyngeal swab from every participant. Prospective study participants could optionally give additional blood draws and questionnaires over an approximately 2-month period. Blood samples from the prospective study were shipped frozen or at room temperature prior to DNA extraction. These data belong to a study of blood T cell repertoires in COVID-19 (dated by TCRdb to the early 2020s). As for the study more broadly: ImmuneRACE Cohort 3 recovered participants were defined by two consecutive negative NP/OP PCR tests, healthcare professional clearance, or symptom resolution. Deeply sampled blood TCRbeta repertoires from subjects exposed to, actively infected with, or recovered from COVID-19 were included in the dataset. Where available, HLA class I and class II types were taken from metadata supplied by the sample provider and were not determined by assay-based typing. Sample metadata almost always included a de-identified subject ID, COVID-19 status, age in years and sex. The collaborator samples originated in the United States, Italy and Spain and spanned the acute and convalescent phases of COVID-19. The material from the prospective study consisted of cDNA or gDNA derived from T cells, B-cell-depleted T cells, or PBMCs. The samples were drawn from the first 160 participants of the ongoing ImmuneRACE study and from some 1,300 subjects provided by 6 global collaborators. The repertoires were released in a freely available public database meant as a resource for research on the immune response to SARS-CoV-2.

TCRbeta CDR3 regions were amplified from genomic DNA by means of the immunoSEQ Assay, a bias-controlled multiplex PCR. Turning to the authors' computational methods: Nucleated cell counts per sample were estimated from amplification of reference gene primers within the assay. To quantify the absolute abundance of each unique TCRbeta CDR3 rearrangement, sequence reads were collapsed and filtered. For each sample, productive Simpson clonality was calculated as the square root of Simpson's diversity index across productive rearrangements. TCRdb holds this immuneACCESS table with in-frame rearrangements only. Some clones are missing; in checked studies, unresolved V genes explain under half, and the rest has no known cause. V and J calls and clone size are as listed in that table; D and trimming were resolved from the DNA. The table for this sample lists approximately 200,000 clones; around 90% of them were counted only once. Of the sample, 7% to 9% falls within the top ten clones.

In the germline V gene (reference sequence), CDR1 corresponds to SEHNR and CDR2 to FQNEAQ. The CDR3 sequence holds 15 residues, the cysteine and phenylalanine included. Only the CDR3 DNA is retained, 45 bases long and in frame from the first base. V and J lose 4 bases and 0 bases, and a span of 12 bases separates them. Points the paper makes about the study in general: The quantity of clinical and demographic metadata differed by source and by participant and was supplied without curation.

This chain is built from TRBV7-9 and TRBJ1-1; a tentative D call is TRBD1 (5 bases match). The clonotype was recovered from a man aged 25 to 40 in a cohort exposed to, infected with or recovered from COVID-19 (not recorded which). The sequenced material came from PBMCs or T cells enriched from blood (not recorded which). For the CDR3, the sequence is CASSSAGLLNTEAFF. Here is the DNA: TGTGCCAGCAGCTCCGCGGGACTGCTGAACACTGAAGCTTTCTTT. The entire variable domain, with the stretches around the CDR3 drawn from the reference TRBV7-9 and TRBJ1-1 proteins, is DTGVSQNPRHKITKRGQNVTFRCDPISEHNRLYWYRQTLGQGPEFLTYFQNEAQLEKSRLLSDRFSAERPKGSFSTLEIQRTEQGDSAMYLCASSSAGLLNTEAFFGQGTRLTVV.